The present T cell receptor beta chain was sequenced within a study of regulatory and conventional T cells in RAG deficiency. Per germline, CDR1 SGDLS and CDR2 YYNGEE. The CDR3 is 14 residues long. The junction had 4 bases not matched to a gene; V was cut back by 3 bases and J by 7 bases. Measured with immunoSEQ multiplex PCR; TCRdb has only the in-frame clones, and not every one. This sample has 30,000 to 40,000 clones; about 70% occur once, and the top ten carry 3.4%. Blood CD4+ CD25-low CD127-high conventional T cells supplied the genomic DNA template. The sample also formed part of further work on regulatory T cells. That report notes: Primers: 52 TRBV forward and 13 TRBJ reverse. Skewed V and J usage and few unique V-J pairs marked patient repertoires, most in Tregs.

Input material: CD4+ effector T cells sorted from blood. This receptor was taken from a human donor in good health. The chain is built from TRBV9 and TRBJ1-5; 10 positions agree with TRBD1. This CDR3 is CASSGTGGEQPQHF. The CDR3 nucleotides read TGTGCCAGCAGCGGGACAGGGGGTGAACAGCCCCAGCATTTT.